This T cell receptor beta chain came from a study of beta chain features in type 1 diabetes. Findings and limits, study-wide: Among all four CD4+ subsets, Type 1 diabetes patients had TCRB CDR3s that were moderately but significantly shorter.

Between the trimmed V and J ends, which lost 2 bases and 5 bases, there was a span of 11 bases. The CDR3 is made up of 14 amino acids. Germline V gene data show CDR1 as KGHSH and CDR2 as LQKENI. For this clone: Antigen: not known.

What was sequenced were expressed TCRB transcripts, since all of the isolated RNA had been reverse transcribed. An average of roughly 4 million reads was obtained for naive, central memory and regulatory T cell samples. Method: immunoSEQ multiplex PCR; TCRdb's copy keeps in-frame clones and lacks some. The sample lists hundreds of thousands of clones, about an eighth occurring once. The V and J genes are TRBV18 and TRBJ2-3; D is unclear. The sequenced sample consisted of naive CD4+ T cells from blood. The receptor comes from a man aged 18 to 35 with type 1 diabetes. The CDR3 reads CASSPESVGDTQYF. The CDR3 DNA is TGTGCCAGCTCACCAGAAAGCGTCGGAGATACGCAGTATTTT.